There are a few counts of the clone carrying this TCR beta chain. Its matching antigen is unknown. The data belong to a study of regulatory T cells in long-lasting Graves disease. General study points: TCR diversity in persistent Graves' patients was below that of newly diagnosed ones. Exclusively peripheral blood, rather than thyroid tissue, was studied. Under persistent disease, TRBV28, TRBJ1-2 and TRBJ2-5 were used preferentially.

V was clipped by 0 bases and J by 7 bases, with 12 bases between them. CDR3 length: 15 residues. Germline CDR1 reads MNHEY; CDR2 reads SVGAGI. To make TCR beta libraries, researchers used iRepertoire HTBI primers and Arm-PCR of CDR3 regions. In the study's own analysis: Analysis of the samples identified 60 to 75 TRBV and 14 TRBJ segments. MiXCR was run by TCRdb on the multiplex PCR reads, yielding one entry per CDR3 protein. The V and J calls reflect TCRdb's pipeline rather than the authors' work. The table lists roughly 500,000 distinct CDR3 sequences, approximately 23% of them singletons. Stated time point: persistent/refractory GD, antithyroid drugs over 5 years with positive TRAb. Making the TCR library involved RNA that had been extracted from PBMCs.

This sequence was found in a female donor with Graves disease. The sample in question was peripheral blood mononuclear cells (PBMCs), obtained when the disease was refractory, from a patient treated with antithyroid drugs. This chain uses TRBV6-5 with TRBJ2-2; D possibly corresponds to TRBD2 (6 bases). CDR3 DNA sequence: TGTGCCAGCAGTTACTCGAGGGCGGGGAACGGGGAGCTGTTTTTT. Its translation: CASSYSRAGNGELFF.